The rows below give T cell receptor beta chains drawn from one sample of a study of cytomegalovirus exposure and HLA in healthy donors. Using immunoSEQ multiplex PCR, the repertoire was profiled, and TCRdb retains in-frame clones only, with some absent. The sample lists about 110,000 clones, 65% to 80% seen once, with roughly 3.6% in the top ten. Sequences were obtained from PBMCs. Receptors were obtained from a man aged 60-69 years in good health and CMV-seronegative. The CDR3 runs from the conserved cysteine through the conserved F or W. The order of the fields is clone size, CDR3 length, J gene, V gene, D gene, CDR3 protein, CDR3 DNA. The D gene is left open where the match is weak. Expanded clones get a size class; other rows say once, few or many, or leave the size out.

clone size: .
CDR3 length: 17
J gene: TRBJ2-7
V gene: TRBV27
D gene: TRBD1
CDR3 protein: CASSPTGSPLTFYEQYF
CDR3 DNA: TGTGCCAGCAGTCCGACAGGGTCCCCCCTGACTTTCTACGAGCAGTACTTC

clone size: .
CDR3 length: 15
J gene: TRBJ1-2
V gene: TRBV5-6
D gene: .
CDR3 protein: CASRPLGQGRYGYTF
CDR3 DNA: TGTGCCAGCCGCCCCCTGGGGCAGGGTCGCTATGGCTACACCTTC

clone size: .
CDR3 length: 15
J gene: TRBJ1-5
V gene: TRBV7-8
D gene: TRBD1
CDR3 protein: CASSWGQSSNQPQHF
CDR3 DNA: TGTGCCAGCAGCTGGGGACAGTCTAGCAATCAGCCCCAGCATTTT

clone size: .
CDR3 length: 14
J gene: TRBJ1-6
V gene: TRBV28
D gene: .
CDR3 protein: CASRNRVDSSPLHF
CDR3 DNA: TGTGCCAGCAGGAACAGGGTGGATTCTTCACCCCTCCACTTT

clone size: .
CDR3 length: 15
J gene: TRBJ1-4
V gene: TRBV9
D gene: TRBD1
CDR3 protein: CASSYRGGVNEKLFF
CDR3 DNA: TGTGCCAGCAGCTACAGGGGGGGGGTTAATGAAAAACTGTTTTTT

clone size: .
CDR3 length: 9
J gene: TRBJ1-2
V gene: TRBV5-8
D gene: .
CDR3 protein: CASSPRTPF
CDR3 DNA: TGTGCCAGCAGTCCACGGACTCCCTTC

clone size: .
CDR3 length: 10
J gene: TRBJ1-1
V gene: TRBV19
D gene: .
CDR3 protein: CASFQVGAFF
CDR3 DNA: TGTGCCAGTTTTCAGGTTGGAGCTTTCTTT

clone size: .
CDR3 length: 13
J gene: TRBJ1-5
V gene: TRBV15
D gene: TRBD1
CDR3 protein: CATSKDRDQPQHF
CDR3 DNA: TGTGCCACCAGCAAGGACAGGGACCAGCCCCAGCATTTT

clone size: few
CDR3 length: 16
J gene: TRBJ2-3
V gene: TRBV4-3
D gene: TRBD1
CDR3 protein: CASSQGDRGSTDTQYF
CDR3 DNA: TGCGCCAGCAGCCAAGGCGACAGGGGGTCTACAGATACGCAGTATTTT

clone size: .
CDR3 length: 13
J gene: TRBJ2-2
V gene: TRBV5-3
D gene: .
CDR3 protein: CARSFSGTGELFF
CDR3 DNA: TGTGCCAGAAGCTTTTCCGGGACCGGGGAGCTGTTTTTT

clone size: .
CDR3 length: 13
J gene: TRBJ1-1
V gene: TRBV6-1
D gene: .
CDR3 protein: CASSLYGNTEAFF
CDR3 DNA: TGTGCCAGCAGCCTATATGGGAACACTGAAGCTTTCTTT

clone size: .
CDR3 length: 17
J gene: TRBJ1-1
V gene: TRBV7-2
D gene: .
CDR3 protein: CASSLGPAPARGTEAFF
CDR3 DNA: TGTGCCAGCAGCTTAGGGCCCGCGCCGGCCCGCGGCACTGAAGCTTTCTTT

clone size: .
CDR3 length: 13
J gene: TRBJ1-5
V gene: TRBV6-1
D gene: .
CDR3 protein: CASSGQGGQPQHF
CDR3 DNA: TGTGCCAGCAGCGGCCAGGGAGGTCAGCCCCAGCATTTT

clone size: .
CDR3 length: 14
J gene: TRBJ2-1
V gene: TRBV7-8
D gene: TRBD2
CDR3 protein: CASRESGGVGEQFF
CDR3 DNA: TGTGCCAGCAGGGAAAGCGGGGGGGTGGGTGAGCAGTTCTTC

clone size: .
CDR3 length: 17
J gene: TRBJ2-2
V gene: TRBV15
D gene: TRBD1
CDR3 protein: CATSEIRTGVNTGELFF
CDR3 DNA: TGTGCCACCAGCGAGATCCGGACAGGGGTCAACACCGGGGAGCTGTTTTTT

clone size: .
CDR3 length: 16
J gene: TRBJ2-1
V gene: TRBV28
D gene: TRBD2
CDR3 protein: CASSLLAGGSYNEQFF
CDR3 DNA: TGTGCCAGCAGTTTACTAGCGGGGGGCTCCTACAATGAGCAGTTCTTC

clone size: .
CDR3 length: 13
J gene: TRBJ1-2
V gene: TRBV15
D gene: TRBD1
CDR3 protein: CATSDRVGYGYTF
CDR3 DNA: TGTGCCACCAGCGACAGGGTTGGCTATGGCTACACCTTC

clone size: .
CDR3 length: 13
J gene: TRBJ1-5
V gene: TRBV29-1
D gene: TRBD1
CDR3 protein: CSVRTGIDQPQHF
CDR3 DNA: TGCAGCGTCCGGACAGGCATCGATCAGCCCCAGCATTTT

clone size: .
CDR3 length: 14
J gene: TRBJ1-1
V gene: TRBV10-3
D gene: .
CDR3 protein: CAISEGWGETEAFF
CDR3 DNA: TGTGCCATCAGTGAAGGGTGGGGAGAGACTGAAGCTTTCTTT

clone size: .
CDR3 length: 18
J gene: TRBJ2-5
V gene: TRBV5-1
D gene: TRBD2
CDR3 protein: CASSFLSPLAGAGETQYF
CDR3 DNA: TGCGCCAGCAGCTTTCTAAGCCCACTAGCGGGGGCCGGTGAGACCCAGTACTTC

clone size: .
CDR3 length: 14
J gene: TRBJ1-5
V gene: TRBV7-8
D gene: .
CDR3 protein: CASSLPGSYQPQHF
CDR3 DNA: TGTGCCAGCAGCTTACCGGGGAGCTATCAGCCCCAGCATTTT

clone size: few
CDR3 length: 17
J gene: TRBJ1-3
V gene: TRBV18
D gene: .
CDR3 protein: CASSPLRLTNSGNTIYF
CDR3 DNA: TGTGCCAGCTCACCTCTACGACTGACCAACTCTGGAAACACCATATATTTT

clone size: .
CDR3 length: 15
J gene: TRBJ1-1
V gene: TRBV5-4
D gene: TRBD1
CDR3 protein: CASSTRTGKDTEAFF
CDR3 DNA: TGTGCCAGCAGCACCAGGACAGGGAAGGACACTGAAGCTTTCTTT

clone size: .
CDR3 length: 15
J gene: TRBJ1-2
V gene: TRBV18
D gene: .
CDR3 protein: CASSPERGGLYGYTF
CDR3 DNA: TGTGCCAGCTCACCAGAGAGGGGAGGTCTCTATGGCTACACCTTC

clone size: few
CDR3 length: 15
J gene: TRBJ1-1
V gene: TRBV7-2
D gene: .
CDR3 protein: CASSLAAGANTEAFF
CDR3 DNA: TGTGCCAGCAGCTTAGCGGCAGGGGCAAACACTGAAGCTTTCTTT

clone size: .
CDR3 length: 16
J gene: TRBJ2-5
V gene: TRBV7-2
D gene: TRBD2
CDR3 protein: CASSLVIAGGKETQYF
CDR3 DNA: TGTGCCAGCAGCTTAGTTATAGCGGGGGGGAAAGAGACCCAGTACTTC

clone size: .
CDR3 length: 13
J gene: TRBJ1-2
V gene: TRBV7-2
D gene: .
CDR3 protein: CASSLTDNYGYTF
CDR3 DNA: TGTGCCAGCAGCTTAACAGACAACTATGGCTACACCTTC